Each of the 19 T cell receptor beta chains below was sequenced from the same sample in a study of T cell responses to AZD1222 COVID-19 vaccine. Libraries were prepared by immunoSEQ multiplex PCR; TCRdb keeps only in-frame clonotypes and omits some of them. Of around 100,000 clones in the sample, about 88% are singletons; the top ten hold around 1.8%. Sequencing used peripheral blood, obtained on day 0 of AZD1222 vaccination. The source is an adult in good health.

The CDR3 DNA reads TGTGCCAGCAGCTTATACTTTAGCGGGGCGTACAATGAGCAGTTCTTC. Its protein is CASSLYFSGAYNEQFF. The rearrangement joins TRBV7-2 to TRBJ2-1; 8 bases are a match to TRBD2. This CDR3 comprises 16 residues. Trimming removed 2 bases from V and 4 bases from J; junction bases left unmatched: 7. Germline assignment: CDR1 SGHTA and CDR2 FQGNSA.

The genes are TRBV10-1 and TRBJ2-3, with a weak D call TRBD2 (6 bases). The CDR3 has 14 residues. CDR1 is WNHNN and CDR2 is SYGVQD in the germline V gene (reference sequence). Trimming removed 6 bases from V and 6 bases from J, with 16 bases in between. The CDR3 reads CASSRDSLRDTQYF. The CDR3 DNA follows: TGCGCCAGCAGCCGGGACTCCTTACGGGATACGCAGTATTTT.

This clone was seen only once. The chain recombines TRBV5-1 with TRBJ2-2; 9 bases are shared with TRBD1. This CDR3 comprises 17 residues. Germline V gives CDR1 SGHRS, CDR2 YFSETQ. V dropped 2 bases and J dropped 5; count of bases not matched to a gene: 10. In DNA form, the CDR3 reads TGCGCCAGCAGCTTCAACCGGGACAGGGTCGGAACCGGGGAGCTGTTTTTT. Protein sequence: CASSFNRDRVGTGELFF.

This sequence joins TRBV30 and TRBJ1-3; D is unclear. Trimming stripped 8 bases from V and 1 base from J, with 6 bases between. The germline CDR1 and CDR2 sequences are GTSNPN and SVGIG (reference sequence). The length of the CDR3 is 11 residues. Written as DNA, the CDR3 is TGTGCCCGGGAGTCTGGAAACACCATATATTTT. This encodes CARESGNTIYF.

The chain has TRBV5-4 and TRBJ2-2; 12 bases fit TRBD2. This CDR3 has 17 amino acids. V was clipped by 4 bases and J by 5 bases; unmatched bases: 9. The V gene's germline CDR1 is SGHNT and CDR2 YYREEE (reference sequence). CDR3: CASSALTGTSGTGELFF. CDR3 nucleotides: TGTGCCAGCAGCGCACTAACCGGGACTAGCGGGACCGGGGAGCTGTTTTTT.

J is TRBJ2-5 and V is TRBV4-1, with D possibly being TRBD2 (7 bases). Trimming took off 1 base at V and 2 bases at J, with 11 bases between the two ends. The CDR3 is 15 residues long. Germline CDR1 MGHRA, CDR2 YSYEKL. In DNA, the CDR3 is TGCGCCAGCAGCCAAGCGGGGGGCGGTCAAGAGACCCAGTACTTC. Protein: CASSQAGGGQETQYF.

CDR3 nucleotides: TGTGCCAGCAGCAAAGTCCGGTGGGGTAAAAGAAACTATGGCTACACCTTC. This codes for CASSKVRWGKRNYGYTF. This chain connects TRBV21-1 to TRBJ1-2. TRBV21-1 is shown as a pseudogene. This CDR3 contains 17 residues.

The chain employs TRBV11-2 and TRBJ1-1; D perhaps matches TRBD1 (5 bases). CDR1 is SGHAT and CDR2 is FQNNGV in the germline V gene. The CDR3 contains 17 residues. Deletions cut 4 bases from V and 11 bases from J, with 29 bases between. The CDR3 is CASSSFEVVRGPKWAFF. As DNA, the CDR3 is TGTGCCAGCAGCTCCTTTGAGGTAGTAAGGGGACCGAAGTGGGCTTTCTTT.

The chain couples TRBV5-4 to TRBJ1-1; no firm D call. Germline V gene data show CDR1 as SGHNT and CDR2 as YYREEE (reference sequence). The CDR3 has 14 amino acids. The V gene lost 1 base and the J gene lost 7 bases, with 14 bases spanning the gap. CDR3 protein: CASSLLGVRGEAFF. The CDR3 DNA sequence: TGTGCCAGCAGCTTGCTTGGGGTGAGAGGTGAAGCTTTCTTT.

The chain employs TRBV29-1 and TRBJ2-7, with D possibly TRBD1 on 6 matching bases. The germline gives CDR1 SQVTM, CDR2 ANQGSEA. The V gene lost 8 bases and the J gene lost 1 base, with 15 bases spanning the gap. The CDR3 covers 13 residues. CDR3 region: CSIRQDSSYEQYF. CDR3 nucleotides: TGCAGCATAAGACAGGATAGTTCCTACGAGCAGTACTTC.

The gene calls are TRBV7-2 and TRBJ2-1; 7 positions agree with TRBD1. V dropped 5 bases and J dropped 6; count of bases not matched to a gene: 7. The CDR3 is made up of 14 amino acids. CDR1 is SGHTA, CDR2 FQGNSA, per germline. The CDR3 DNA reads TGTGCCAGCAGCCCCCCAGGACAGGTCAATGAGCAGTTCTTC. Encoded protein: CASSPPGQVNEQFF. Complete variable domain (other parts from reference TRBV7-2 and TRBJ2-1): GAGVSQSPSNKVTEKGKDVELRCDPISGHTALYWYRQSLGQGLEFLIYFQGNSAPDKSGLPSDRFSAERTGGSVSTLTIQRTQQEDSAVYLCASSPPGQVNEQFFGPGTRLTVL.

V gene TRBV28 combines with J gene TRBJ2-7, with 8 bases identical to TRBD1. The CDR3 covers 13 residues. Germline V lookup: CDR1 MDHEN, CDR2 SYDVKM. The ends lost 5 bases at V and 3 bases at J; junction bases unmatched: 3. CDR3 loop: CASSAGTGYEQYF. Here the CDR3 DNA reads TGTGCCAGCAGTGCCGGGACAGGCTACGAGCAGTACTTC.

V usage is TRBV6-5 and J usage is TRBJ2-1, with D unclear. Trimming removed 7 bases from V and 4 bases from J, with 14 bases in between. In germline, CDR1 is MNHEY, CDR2 SVGAGI. The CDR3 contains 14 residues. The CDR3 sequence is CASTSAGAYNEQFF. CDR3 DNA: TGTGCCAGCACGTCGGCAGGTGCTTACAATGAGCAGTTCTTC.

Notes on this clone: At one of its ends the junction is not consistent with the germline gene, which may arise from a read error. The V call is TRBV7-7, the J call TRBJ2-3; D is perhaps TRBD1 or TRBD2 (5 bases each). The CDR3 sequence is 13 residues long. Germline loops: CDR1 SSHAT, CDR2 FNYEAQ (reference sequence). The CDR3 bases are TGTGCTAGCAGCTCCGGGACCTCGGGGACGCAGTATTTT. Encoded protein: CASSSGTSGTQYF.

There are a few counts of this clone. The chain joins TRBV5-1 to TRBJ2-7; D is perhaps TRBD1 or TRBD2 (5 bases each). The V gene's germline CDR1 is SGHRS and CDR2 YFSETQ. Trimming shortened V by 4 bases and J by 0 bases, and 14 bases separated the two germline ends. The CDR3 extends over 15 amino acids. The DNA for the CDR3 is TGCGCCAGCAGCCTCGGGGACCGCAACTCCTACGAGCAGTACTTC. Translated: CASSLGDRNSYEQYF.

V and J are TRBV5-6 and TRBJ2-7; the match to TRBD1 covers 10 bases. The CDR3 consists of 16 residues. CDR1 SGHDT and CDR2 YYEEEE come from the germline V gene. V lost 3 bases, J lost 4 bases, and 10 bases stayed unmatched. As DNA, the CDR3 is TGTGCCAGCAGCTGGACGAAGAGGGGACAGGGGTACGAGCAGTACTTC. It codes for CASSWTKRGQGYEQYF.

The V gene is TRBV14, the J gene TRBJ1-3; D is ambiguous. Germline loops: CDR1 SGHDN, CDR2 FVKESK. There are 13 residues in the CDR3. Trimming cost V 4 bases and J 4 bases, with 8 bases left between them. CDR3 nucleotides: TGTGCCAGCAGCCCCCGCGGGGGAAACACCATATATTTT. This gives the protein CASSPRGGNTIYF.

The chain employs TRBV2 and TRBJ1-2; D ambiguous. The germline gives CDR1 SNHLY, CDR2 FYNNEI. Trimming shortened V by 8 bases and J by 6 bases, and 19 bases separated the two germline ends. The CDR3 covers 14 residues. The CDR3 protein is CASDTRKGSHGYTF. CDR3 DNA: TGTGCCAGCGATACAAGGAAGGGATCGCATGGCTACACCTTC.

The rearrangement links TRBV5-1 to TRBJ1-2; D call uncertain. Germline values: CDR1 SGHRS, CDR2 YFSETQ. The CDR3 loop spans 13 amino acids. The germline V and J ends were trimmed by 7 bases and 4 bases, with 14 bases remaining between them. CDR3: CASGKGSFYGYTF. CDR3 bases: TGCGCCAGCGGCAAAGGGTCTTTCTATGGCTACACCTTC.